This T cell receptor beta chain came from a study of liver allograft versus peripheral blood T cells. Study details: Intrahepatic T cell receptor repertoires from transplanted livers were compared against repertoires in recipients' peripheral blood. Notes on the study in general: In liver allografts, T cell receptor repertoires reportedly differed from the repertoires found in peripheral blood.

There are 14 residues in the CDR3. Germline V CDR1 and CDR2: SEHNR, FQNEAQ (reference sequence). The V end was cut by 1 base, the J end by 6 bases, with 13 bases between. Concerning this clonotype itself: Its antigen is unknown.

Via MiXCR, TCRdb re-called the reads, giving one row per CDR3 protein. The table shows around 12,000 distinct CDR3 sequences, with roughly 28% occurring only once. The TCR was taken from a human patient who had a liver transplant. Some of these T cells may belong to the graft donor. This chain uses TRBV7-9 with TRBJ2-7; D is undetermined. The CDR3 DNA is TGTGCCAGCAGCTTAGGGTGGCAGGAAGGCGAGCAGTACTTC. It translates to CASSLGWQEGEQYF.